Sequencing of this T cell receptor (beta chain) was carried out in a study of CD8 T cells in Susac syndrome. V lost 6 bases, J lost 3 bases, and 11 bases lay in between. The CDR3 contains 13 residues. Germline V gene data show CDR1 as SGHVS and CDR2 as FQNEAQ. Random hexamers were used to reverse transcribe an amount of 0.5 to 1 ug RNA. TCRdb reprocessed the immunoSEQ multiplex PCR reads with MiXCR, giving one entry per CDR3 protein. The top ten hold 0.1% of the sample, which has 150,000 to 200,000 distinct CDR3 sequences, 90% to 95% seen once. The source is a human donor in good health. The J gene is TRBJ1-2, the V gene TRBV7-8; D perhaps matches TRBD1 (6 bases). The sequenced material came from CD4+ T cells from PBMCs. The CDR3 sequence: CASSFRTDYGYTF. The CDR3 region has the DNA TGTGCCAGCAGTTTTCGGACAGACTATGGCTACACCTTC.